Below are 9 T cell receptor beta chains sequenced from a single sample in a study of human T cells and chemical hapten exposure. TCRdb ran MiXCR on the RACE reads and lists one entry per CDR3 protein. The sample contains some 90,000 distinct CDR3 sequences, approximately 11% of which appear only once. As to time point: patch test 3, about 24 weeks after DPC sensitization. As to treatment: therapeutic diphenylcyclopropenone sensitization with weekly scalp DPC. The source was whole blood, collected in connection with sensitization to the hapten diphenylcyclopropenone (DPC). These receptors were obtained from a woman aged 25-40 years with alopecia areata. Some clones in this sample may be carry-over from other donors' samples.

This clonotype was seen at least ten times. Here the CDR3 reads CASSLGQYRKNQETQYF. The CDR3 DNA reads TGTGCCAGCAGCTTAGGTCAATACAGGAAGAACCAAGAGACCCAGTACTTC. The gene calls are TRBV7-8 and TRBJ2-5; the D gene is possibly TRBD1 (5 bases). V was shortened by 1 base and J by 0 bases, with 15 bases between the two germline ends. CDR1 is SGHVS and CDR2 is FQNEAQ in the germline V gene. The CDR3 consists of 17 residues.

In its sample, this clonotype was seen a few times. This chain links TRBV21-1 with TRBJ2-1; TRBD1 reflects the table's D call only, with no check against the DNA. TRBV21-1 is a pseudogene locus. The CDR3 spans 14 residues. For the CDR3, the DNA is TGTGCCAGCAGCCAAGGAGGGCAGGGGCGGGAGCAGTTCTTC. Amino acid sequence: CASSQGGQGREQFF.

The sample holds a few counts of this clonotype. The chain couples TRBV12-3 or TRBV12-4 to TRBJ1-3; no firm D call. V shed 6 bases and J shed 1 base, with 1 base lying between them. CDR3 length equals 11 residues. The CDR3 sequence is CASRSGNTIYF. DNA of the CDR3: TGTGCCAGCAGATCTGGAAACACCATATATTTT.

V and J are TRBV29-1 and TRBJ2-4; TRBD1 is a possible D gene (6 bases). The germline gives CDR1 SQVTM, CDR2 ANQGSEA. Between the trimmed V and J ends, which lost 1 base and 0 bases, there was a span of 10 bases. CDR3 length: 15 residues. The CDR3 bases are TGCAGCGTTGAAGTCCGGACAGTAGCCAAAAACATTCAGTACTTC. Its protein is CSVEVRTVAKNIQYF.

The table lists this clonotype with many counts. This rearrangement joins TRBV20-1 to TRBJ2-1; a possible D gene is TRBD1 (5 bases). V shed 0 bases and J shed 3 bases, with 12 bases lying between them. Germline CDR1 DFQATT, CDR2 SNEGSKA (reference sequence). This CDR3 is 15 amino acids long. The CDR3 DNA reads TGCAGTGCTAGAGAACCGCTACAGGACTACAATGAGCAGTTCTTC. This translates into CSAREPLQDYNEQFF.

This clonotype was observed a few times. This chain links TRBV20-1 with TRBJ2-7; 13 nucleotides agree with TRBD2. Germline V lookup: CDR1 DFQATT, CDR2 SNEGSKA (reference sequence). The CDR3 extends over 14 amino acids. Trimming at V came to 6 bases and at J to 4 bases, leaving 6 bases not matched to a gene. The CDR3 sequence: CSAEGLAGSYEQYF. The CDR3 coding sequence is TGCAGTGCAGAGGGACTAGCGGGATCATACGAGCAGTACTTC.

The chain is built from TRBV30 and TRBJ2-2, with D uncertain. The germline gives CDR1 GTSNPN, CDR2 SVGIG (reference sequence). The CDR3 has 14 residues. Trimming took off 4 bases at V and 0 bases at J, with 9 bases between the two ends. The CDR3 loop is CAWIGRTNTGELFF. As DNA, the CDR3 is TGTGCCTGGATTGGCAGGACGAACACCGGGGAGCTGTTTTTT.

At least ten counts were recorded for this clonotype. This chain links TRBV19 with TRBJ1-2; D gene uncertain. Germline-derived CDR1 and CDR2 are LNHDA and SQIVND (reference sequence). Trimming removed 3 bases at V and 1 base at J, with 6 bases between. The CDR3 has 13 residues. The chain's CDR3 is CASSIYSNYGYTF. The CDR3, as DNA: TGTGCCAGTAGTATCTACAGTAACTATGGCTACACCTTC. The full variable domain, rest sourced from reference TRBV19 and TRBJ1-2, is DGGITQSPKYLFRKEGQNVTLSCEQNLNHDAMYWYRQDPGQGLRLIYYSQIVNDFQKGDIAEGYSVSREKKESFPLTVTSAQKNPTAFYLCASSIYSNYGYTFGSGTRLTVV.

This clonotype was counted ten times or more. The CDR3: CASSESGGRRNTIYF. Here the CDR3 DNA reads TGTGCCAGCAGTGAATCAGGGGGCCGAAGAAACACCATATATTTT. The V and J genes are TRBV25-1 and TRBJ1-3; TRBD1 matches 8 bases. The CDR3 spans 15 residues. V dropped 1 base and J dropped 5; count of bases not matched to a gene: 4. The germline V gene has CDR1 MGHDK and CDR2 SYGVNS.